The clone carrying this T cell receptor (beta chain) showed up just once. The CDR3 totals 14 residues. The V end was cut by 7 bases, the J end by 4 bases, with 16 bases between. Germline CDR1 reads SGHTA; CDR2 reads FQGNSA. The sample originates from a study of cytomegalovirus exposure and HLA in healthy donors. Researchers ran the PCR with 60 Vbeta and 13 Jbeta primers. Sequencing used immunoSEQ multiplex PCR; TCRdb keeps in-frame clones, though not all of them. The sample holds approximately 180,000 clones, under 80% seen once. The specimen sequenced was PBMCs. The J gene is TRBJ1-2, the V gene TRBV7-2; no reliable D call. The TCR originated in a human donor in good health. The DNA for the CDR3 is TGTGCCAGCACCCAACAACGGGAGATCTATGGCTACACCTTC. This encodes CASTQQREIYGYTF. The full variable domain, its missing parts supplied by reference TRBV7-2 and TRBJ1-2, is GAGVSQSPSNKVTEKGKDVELRCDPISGHTALYWYRQSLGQGLEFLIYFQGNSAPDKSGLPSDRFSAERTGGSVSTLTIQRTQQEDSAVYLCASTQQREIYGYTFGSGTRLTVV.